This T cell receptor (beta chain) was recovered during a study of T cell changes during pregnancy in multiple sclerosis. Sequenced by immunoSEQ multiplex PCR; TCRdb stores in-frame clones only, minus some. The data contain some 80,000 clones, over 90% of them singletons. The V segment lost 5 bases and the J segment 6 bases; nucleotides outside the gene matches: 10. This CDR3 region has 14 residues. CDR1 and CDR2 (germline): SGHVS, FNYEAQ. The chain is built from TRBV7-6 and TRBJ2-7; TRBD1 aligns across 7 bases. This specimen consisted of peripheral blood, obtained in the second trimester of pregnancy. This TCR was sampled from a female donor with multiple sclerosis, enrolled in a pregnancy study. In DNA form, the CDR3 reads TGTGCCAGCAGCGCAGAGGACAGGAGAGGCGAGCAGTACTTC. This translates into CASSAEDRRGEQYF.